A single sample is the source of the 28 T cell receptor beta chains below, sequenced in a study of beta chain features in type 1 diabetes. Expressed TCRB transcripts were sequenced because the isolated RNA had all been reverse transcribed beforehand. Assay used: immunoSEQ multiplex PCR; TCRdb lists only in-frame clones, some missing. The sample has about 360,000 clones; 10% to 15% are singletons. The sequencing sample was made of naive CD4+ T cells from blood. These receptor sequences come from a young man in good health.

The genes are TRBV5-1 and TRBJ2-3; 8 bases agree with TRBD2. The CDR3 has 15 amino acids. Germline assignment: CDR1 SGHRS and CDR2 YFSETQ. The V gene end was trimmed by 2 bases and the J gene end by 1 base; junction bases not matched to a gene: 3. The CDR3 sequence: CASSFGTRRTDTQYF. For the CDR3, the DNA is TGCGCCAGCAGCTTCGGGACTAGACGCACAGATACGCAGTATTTT.

The chain has TRBV6-5 and TRBJ2-1; 8 positions agree with TRBD2. This CDR3 comprises 15 residues. J gave up 7 bases and V 5 bases, and 10 bases lay outside the gene matches. The V gene's germline CDR1 is MNHEY and CDR2 SVGAGI. The DNA for the CDR3 is TGTGCCAGCAGTCGAGGAGGGACTAGTAAGAATGAGCAGTTCTTC. This gives the protein CASSRGGTSKNEQFF.

There are a few counts of this clone. The rearrangement uses TRBV25-1 and TRBJ1-2; 7 positions agree with TRBD1. The CDR3 sequence is 15 residues long. Germline V CDR1 and CDR2: MGHDK, SYGVNS. V lost 8 bases to trimming and J lost 3 bases; unmatched junction nucleotides: 12. The DNA for the CDR3 is TGTGCCAGCTCCAGGGGGGACGGAATGGACTATGGCTACACCTTC. Protein sequence: CASSRGDGMDYGYTF.

The chain employs TRBV5-1 and TRBJ1-1, with a possible D match to TRBD1 (5 bases). The germline V and J ends were trimmed by 0 bases and 8 bases, with 14 bases remaining between them. Germline CDR1 and CDR2: SGHRS and YFSETQ. CDR3 length equals 14 residues. The CDR3 loop is CASSLASPGGEAFF. Written as DNA, the CDR3 is TGCGCCAGCAGCTTGGCCTCACCGGGGGGAGAAGCTTTCTTT.

V is TRBV30 and J is TRBJ1-3; D is possibly TRBD1 (5 bases). Germline V CDR1 and CDR2: GTSNPN, SVGIG (reference sequence). V lost 7 bases and J lost 2, with 6 bases in between. The CDR3 covers 11 residues. The CDR3 reads CASGTGNTIYF. In DNA form, the CDR3 reads TGTGCCTCAGGGACTGGAAACACCATATATTTT.

The V call is TRBV14, the J call TRBJ1-2, with TRBD1 as a possible D gene (5 bases). This CDR3 spans 17 amino acids. Germline V gives CDR1 SGHDN, CDR2 FVKESK. V lost 0 bases, J lost 6 bases, and 20 bases lay in between. DNA for the CDR3: TGTGCCAGCAGCCAAGACCCTGGTCTGGGGCCCCCCAATGGCTACACCTTC. As protein: CASSQDPGLGPPNGYTF.

V is TRBV29-1 and J is TRBJ2-7, with 8 bases lining up with TRBD1. V trimming: 4 bases; J trimming: 7 bases; junction bases outside the gene matches: 9. Germline lookup yields CDR1 SQVTM and CDR2 ANQGSEA. CDR3 length: 13 amino acids. CDR3 loop: CSVVRTGSEEQYF. In DNA form, the CDR3 reads TGCAGCGTTGTAAGGACAGGGTCTGAAGAGCAGTACTTC.

As DNA, the CDR3 is TGTGCCAGCAGGGGGACGTGGGAGGCGAACACTGAAGCTTTCTTT. Protein: CASRGTWEANTEAFF. The rearrangement joins TRBV28 to TRBJ1-1, with D possibly matching TRBD1 (5 bases). The CDR3 length is 15 residues. V shed 6 bases and J shed 1 base, with 15 bases lying between them. Germline CDR1 MDHEN, CDR2 SYDVKM.

This clone was detected a few times. The CDR3 nucleotides read TGTGCCAGCAGCTATACTAGCGGAGGAATCAATGAGCAGTTCTTC. It codes for CASSYTSGGINEQFF. The rearrangement joins TRBV7-9 to TRBJ2-1; 8 bases are shared with TRBD2. The germline gives CDR1 SEHNR, CDR2 FQNEAQ (reference sequence). The CDR3 totals 15 residues. J gave up 6 bases and V 4 bases, and 8 bases lay outside the gene matches.

This clone has a single count. This chain links TRBV15 with TRBJ1-2; possibly TRBD1 for D (6 bases). The V end was cut by 1 base, the J end by 2 bases, with 8 bases between. The CDR3 runs to 14 residues. Germline values: CDR1 LNHNV, CDR2 YYDKDF (reference sequence). The CDR3 nucleotides read TGTGCCACCAGCAGAGGACAGGACAACTATGGCTACACCTTC. This sequence encodes CATSRGQDNYGYTF. The entire variable domain, with the rest obtained from reference TRBV15 and TRBJ1-2, is as follows: DAMVIQNPRYQVTQFGKPVTLSCSQTLNHNVMYWYQQKSSQAPKLLFHYYDKDFNNEADTPDNFQSRRPNTSFCFLDIRSPGLGDTAMYLCATSRGQDNYGYTFGSGTRLTVV.

In its sample, this clone was seen a few times. V gene TRBV5-4 combines with J gene TRBJ1-4, with TRBD1 matching 7 bases. The CDR3 is 15 amino acids. V shed 1 base, J shed 5 bases, and the junction held 5 bases outside the gene matches. CDR1 is SGHNT, CDR2 YYREEE, per germline (reference sequence). The CDR3 DNA is TGTGCCAGCAGCTTGACCGGACAGGTGAATGAAAAACTGTTTTTT. It is translated as CASSLTGQVNEKLFF.

The gene calls are TRBV4-2 and TRBJ2-3; 11 bases fit TRBD2. The trim removed 4 bases at V and 2 bases at J, leaving 5 bases unmatched. Germline lookup yields CDR1 LGHNA and CDR2 YNFKEQ. This CDR3 has 16 amino acids. Here the CDR3 reads CASSRQLAGDTDTQYF. In DNA form, the CDR3 reads TGTGCCAGCAGCCGCCAACTAGCGGGGGACACAGATACGCAGTATTTT.

This rearrangement joins TRBV7-2 to TRBJ1-6; D not certain. This CDR3 region has 16 residues. CDR1 SGHTA and CDR2 FQGNSA come from the germline V gene. V was pared by 1 base and J by 8 bases, with 15 bases between. The CDR3 here is CASSLGVRGGYSPLHF. The DNA of the CDR3 is TGTGCCAGCAGCTTAGGAGTTCGGGGAGGCTATTCACCCCTCCACTTT.

V and J are TRBV6-6 and TRBJ2-1, with TRBD2 matching 7 bases. Trimming cost V 7 bases and J 2 bases; bases outside gene matches: 8. Germline values: CDR1 MNHNY, CDR2 SVGAGI (reference sequence). The CDR3 runs to 15 residues. The CDR3 DNA follows: TGTGCCAGCACCGGGAGGCTCGGTACCTACAATGAGCAGTTCTTC. This sequence encodes CASTGRLGTYNEQFF.

The J gene is TRBJ2-5, the V gene TRBV5-1; 7 nucleotides match TRBD2. Trimming at V came to 3 bases and at J to 3 bases, leaving 5 bases not matched to a gene. Germline V CDR1 and CDR2: SGHRS, YFSETQ. The CDR3 length is 14 residues. The CDR3 DNA reads as TGCGCCAGCAGCTCCACGGCGGGGGAAGAGACCCAGTACTTC. Encoded protein: CASSSTAGEETQYF.

This clone was counted ten times or more. The rearrangement uses TRBV7-9 and TRBJ2-3; D call uncertain. With 5 bases removed from V and 7 bases from J, the gap between germline ends came to 10 bases. This CDR3 is 12 amino acids long. In germline, CDR1 is SEHNR, CDR2 FQNEAQ (reference sequence). The CDR3 nucleotides read TGTGCCAGCAGCCGCCGTGCGAATACGCAGTATTTT. Encoded protein: CASSRRANTQYF.

This clone appeared a few times. The rearrangement uses TRBV9 and TRBJ1-6; the D is unclear. Germline V gives CDR1 SGDLS, CDR2 YYNGEE. This CDR3 has 13 residues. The V end lost 4 bases, the J end lost 7 bases, and 9 bases lay between the germline ends. This CDR3 is CASSPLENSPLHF. The CDR3 coding sequence is TGTGCCAGCAGCCCCCTCGAGAATTCACCCCTCCACTTT.

J is TRBJ2-5 and V is TRBV7-2; no firm D call. Trimming took off 7 bases at V and 1 base at J, with 10 bases between the two ends. This CDR3 spans 13 amino acids. Germline values: CDR1 SGHTA, CDR2 FQGNSA. CDR3 amino acids: CASNRRSQETQYF. The DNA of the CDR3 is TGTGCCAGCAACCGACGGAGCCAAGAGACCCAGTACTTC. The full variable domain, with the rest looked up from reference TRBV7-2 and TRBJ2-5, is GAGVSQSPSNKVTEKGKDVELRCDPISGHTALYWYRQSLGQGLEFLIYFQGNSAPDKSGLPSDRFSAERTGGSVSTLTIQRTQQEDSAVYLCASNRRSQETQYFGPGTRLLVL.

The chain employs TRBV6-5 and TRBJ2-5, with a tentative D call TRBD2 (5 bases). This CDR3 has 14 residues. The germline CDR1 and CDR2 sequences are MNHEY and SVGAGI. V shed 4 bases and J shed 0 bases, with 9 bases lying between them. CDR3 residues: CASSFAGYQETQYF. CDR3 DNA sequence: TGTGCCAGCAGTTTCGCGGGTTACCAAGAGACCCAGTACTTC.

V gene TRBV4-3 combines with J gene TRBJ1-4; a possible D gene is TRBD1 (5 bases). This CDR3 contains 13 residues. Germline V gene lookup returns CDR1 LGHNA and CDR2 YSLEER. V lost 4 bases, J lost 8 bases, and 11 bases lay in between. The CDR3 sequence: CASSLQGGEKLFF. CDR3 nucleotides: TGCGCCAGCAGCCTGCAGGGTGGGGAAAAACTGTTTTTT.

The chain links TRBV18 to TRBJ1-2; 8 bases are a match to TRBD1. J lost 2 bases, V lost 2 bases, and 7 bases had no gene match. The CDR3 length is 16 residues. The V gene's germline CDR1 is KGHSH and CDR2 LQKENI. As DNA, the CDR3 is TGTGCCAGCTCACCAATGGAACAGGGGGTGAACTATGGCTACACCTTC. Protein product: CASSPMEQGVNYGYTF. Based on the CDR3 plus reference TRBV18 and TRBJ1-2, the full variable domain is NAGVMQNPRHLVRRRGQEARLRCSPMKGHSHVYWYRQLPEEGLKFMVYLQKENIIDESGMPKERFSAEFPKEGPSILRIQQVVRGDSAAYFCASSPMEQGVNYGYTFGSGTRLTVV.

The V and J genes are TRBV9 and TRBJ2-4, with 16 positions matching TRBD2. There are 15 residues in the CDR3. Germline V gene data show CDR1 as SGDLS and CDR2 as YYNGEE. After removal of 4 bases from V and 9 bases from J, the junction contained 4 bases not matched to a gene. The CDR3 DNA follows: TGTGCCAGCAGCTCGGGACTAGCGGGGGGGAGCATTCAGTACTTC. Translation gives CASSSGLAGGSIQYF.

The chain is built from TRBV7-2 and TRBJ2-7, with unresolved D. This CDR3 spans 12 amino acids. V was trimmed by 0 bases and J by 7 bases, leaving 7 bases between them. Germline-derived CDR1 and CDR2 are SGHTA and FQGNSA. The chain's CDR3 is CASSLAAREQYF. CDR3 DNA: TGTGCCAGCAGCTTAGCAGCCCGGGAGCAGTACTTC.

The V call is TRBV6-6, the J call TRBJ2-3; 8 bases agree with TRBD1. The CDR3 loop spans 15 amino acids. Germline V gene lookup returns CDR1 MNHNY and CDR2 SVGAGI (reference sequence). Trimming removed 6 bases from V and 2 bases from J; junction bases left unmatched: 7. The CDR3 region has the DNA TGTGCCAGCAGAGGGACAGGAAGGCTCACAGATACGCAGTATTTT. Residues: CASRGTGRLTDTQYF.

The V call is TRBV7-2, the J call TRBJ2-7; 7 nucleotides line up with TRBD1. The V segment lost 4 bases and the J segment 5 bases; nucleotides outside the gene matches: 5. CDR3 size: 13 residues. The germline gives CDR1 SGHTA, CDR2 FQGNSA. The CDR3 coding sequence is TGTGCCAGCAGCTCCGGACAGGTAAACGAGCAGTACTTC. Its protein product is CASSSGQVNEQYF.

This chain connects TRBV30 to TRBJ1-1; D gene ambiguous. Germline V CDR1 and CDR2: GTSNPN, SVGIG (reference sequence). With 2 bases removed from V and 1 base from J, the gap between germline ends came to 11 bases. The CDR3 contains 14 residues. The CDR3 DNA is TGTGCCTGGAGTATATCCAGGTGGAACACTGAAGCTTTCTTT. Translated, it gives CAWSISRWNTEAFF. The complete variable domain, with remaining parts taken from reference TRBV30 and TRBJ1-1, reads SQTIHQWPATLVQPVGSPLSLECTVEGTSNPNLYWYRQAAGRGLQLLFYSVGIGQISSEVPQNLSASRPQDRQFILSSKKLLLSDSGFYLCAWSISRWNTEAFFGQGTRLTVV.

The chain employs TRBV28 and TRBJ2-3; possibly TRBD2 for D (6 bases). The ends were cut back, 7 bases at V and 1 base at J, with 12 bases in the middle. Germline V gene data show CDR1 as MDHEN and CDR2 as SYDVKM. This CDR3 has 14 amino acids. Here the CDR3 DNA reads TGTGCCAGCAATACCGGGGGAGGCACAGATACGCAGTATTTT. Translation: CASNTGGGTDTQYF.

A few counts support this clone. The rearrangement uses TRBV28 and TRBJ2-1; 7 positions agree with TRBD2. This CDR3 contains 16 residues. The trim removed 4 bases at V and 6 bases at J, leaving 12 bases unmatched. The germline V gene has CDR1 MDHEN and CDR2 SYDVKM. CDR3 protein: CASSSPGLGNGNEQFF. The CDR3 DNA is TGTGCCAGCAGTTCCCCCGGACTAGGAAATGGCAATGAGCAGTTCTTC.